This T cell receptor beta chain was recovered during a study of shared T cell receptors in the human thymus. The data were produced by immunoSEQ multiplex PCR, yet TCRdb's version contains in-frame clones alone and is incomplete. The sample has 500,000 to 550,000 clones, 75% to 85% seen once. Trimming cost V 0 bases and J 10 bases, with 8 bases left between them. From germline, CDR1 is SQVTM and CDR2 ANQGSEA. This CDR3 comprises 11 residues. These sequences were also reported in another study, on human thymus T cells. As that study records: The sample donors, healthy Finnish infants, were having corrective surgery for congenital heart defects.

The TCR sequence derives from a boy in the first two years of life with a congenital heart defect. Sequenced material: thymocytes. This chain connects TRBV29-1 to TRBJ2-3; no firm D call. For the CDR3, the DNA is TGCAGCGTTGAAGACCCCCGGTCGCAGTATTTT. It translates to CSVEDPRSQYF.